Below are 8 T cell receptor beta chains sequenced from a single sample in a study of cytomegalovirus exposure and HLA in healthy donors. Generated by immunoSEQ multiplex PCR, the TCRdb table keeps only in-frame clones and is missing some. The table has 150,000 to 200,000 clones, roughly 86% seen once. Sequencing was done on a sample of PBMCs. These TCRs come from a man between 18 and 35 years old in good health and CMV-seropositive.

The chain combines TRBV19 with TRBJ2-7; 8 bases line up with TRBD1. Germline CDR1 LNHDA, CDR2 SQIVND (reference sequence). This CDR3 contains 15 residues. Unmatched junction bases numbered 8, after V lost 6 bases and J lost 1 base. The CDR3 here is CASRSLGQDSYEQYF. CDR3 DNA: TGTGCCAGTAGATCTTTGGGACAGGATTCCTACGAGCAGTACTTC. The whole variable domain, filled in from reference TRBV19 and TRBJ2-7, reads DGGITQSPKYLFRKEGQNVTLSCEQNLNHDAMYWYRQDPGQGLRLIYYSQIVNDFQKGDIAEGYSVSREKKESFPLTVTSAQKNPTAFYLCASRSLGQDSYEQYFGPGTRLTVT.

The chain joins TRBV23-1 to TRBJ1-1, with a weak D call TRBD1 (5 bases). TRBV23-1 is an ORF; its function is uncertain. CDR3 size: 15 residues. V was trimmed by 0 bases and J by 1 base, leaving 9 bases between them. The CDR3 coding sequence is TGCGCCAGCAGTCAATCATCCGACAGGAACACTGAAGCTTTCTTT. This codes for CASSQSSDRNTEAFF.

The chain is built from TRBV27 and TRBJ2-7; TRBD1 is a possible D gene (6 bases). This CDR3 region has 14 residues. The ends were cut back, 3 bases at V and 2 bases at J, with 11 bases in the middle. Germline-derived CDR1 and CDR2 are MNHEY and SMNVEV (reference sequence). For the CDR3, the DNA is TGTGCCAGCAGTTTCGGCAGGGGACCCTACGAGCAGTACTTC. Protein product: CASSFGRGPYEQYF.

DNA of the CDR3: TGTGCCAGCAGTCCTACATCGACAGGGGGCAGCTATGGCTACACCTTC. Protein: CASSPTSTGGSYGYTF. V usage is TRBV28 and J usage is TRBJ1-2, with 10 nucleotides matching TRBD1. Germline CDR1 and CDR2: MDHEN and SYDVKM. With 5 bases clipped from V and 4 bases from J, the junction kept 10 bases outside the gene matches. The CDR3 has 16 residues.

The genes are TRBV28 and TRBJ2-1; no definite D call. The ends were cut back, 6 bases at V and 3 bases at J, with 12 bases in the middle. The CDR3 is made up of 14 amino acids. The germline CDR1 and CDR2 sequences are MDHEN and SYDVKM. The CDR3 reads CASRAQTDYNEQFF. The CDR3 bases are TGTGCCAGCAGAGCCCAGACTGACTACAATGAGCAGTTCTTC.

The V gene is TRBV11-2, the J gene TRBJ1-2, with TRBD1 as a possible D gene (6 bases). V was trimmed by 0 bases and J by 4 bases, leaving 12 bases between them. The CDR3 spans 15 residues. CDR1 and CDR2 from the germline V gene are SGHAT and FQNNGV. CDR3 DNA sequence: TGTGCCAGCAGCTTAGATCTGGACAGAGTCTATGGCTACACCTTC. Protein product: CASSLDLDRVYGYTF.

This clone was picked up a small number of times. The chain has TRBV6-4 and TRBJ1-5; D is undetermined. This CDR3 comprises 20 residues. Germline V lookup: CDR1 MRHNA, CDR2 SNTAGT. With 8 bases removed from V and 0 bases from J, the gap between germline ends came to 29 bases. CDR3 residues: CASSYHPMSEEPYSNQPQHF. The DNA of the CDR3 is TGTGCCAGCTCCTACCACCCAATGTCGGAGGAACCTTATAGCAATCAGCCCCAGCATTTT.

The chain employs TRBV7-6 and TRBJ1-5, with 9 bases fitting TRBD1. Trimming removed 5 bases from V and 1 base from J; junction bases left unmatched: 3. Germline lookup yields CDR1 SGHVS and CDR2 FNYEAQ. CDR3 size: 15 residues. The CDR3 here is CASSRGQGSNQPQHF. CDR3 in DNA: TGTGCCAGCAGCCGCGGACAGGGGAGCAATCAGCCCCAGCATTTT. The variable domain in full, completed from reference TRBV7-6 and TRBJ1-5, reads GAGVSQSPRYKVTKRGQDVALRCDPISGHVSLYWYRQALGQGPEFLTYFNYEAQQDKSGLPNDRFSAERPEGSISTLTIQRTEQRDSAMYRCASSRGQGSNQPQHFGDGTRLSIL.